This T cell receptor (beta chain) was profiled in a study of blood T cell repertoires in COVID-19. The CDR3 loop spans 15 amino acids. Germline V gives CDR1 MNHEY, CDR2 SVGAGI. The V and J ends lost 2 bases and 3 bases respectively, with 11 bases between them. Repertoires were generated with immunoSEQ multiplex PCR, while TCRdb's copy carries only in-frame clones and drops some. Of roughly 170,000 clones listed, roughly 84% are singletons. The receptor comes from a man between 60 and 70 years old who had recovered from COVID-19. The chain links TRBV6-5 to TRBJ2-1; possibly TRBD1 for D (6 bases). Sequencing was carried out using PBMCs or T cells enriched from blood (not recorded which). CDR3 residues: CASSYMGASYNEQFF. For the CDR3, the DNA is TGTGCCAGCAGTTACATGGGGGCGAGCTACAATGAGCAGTTCTTC.